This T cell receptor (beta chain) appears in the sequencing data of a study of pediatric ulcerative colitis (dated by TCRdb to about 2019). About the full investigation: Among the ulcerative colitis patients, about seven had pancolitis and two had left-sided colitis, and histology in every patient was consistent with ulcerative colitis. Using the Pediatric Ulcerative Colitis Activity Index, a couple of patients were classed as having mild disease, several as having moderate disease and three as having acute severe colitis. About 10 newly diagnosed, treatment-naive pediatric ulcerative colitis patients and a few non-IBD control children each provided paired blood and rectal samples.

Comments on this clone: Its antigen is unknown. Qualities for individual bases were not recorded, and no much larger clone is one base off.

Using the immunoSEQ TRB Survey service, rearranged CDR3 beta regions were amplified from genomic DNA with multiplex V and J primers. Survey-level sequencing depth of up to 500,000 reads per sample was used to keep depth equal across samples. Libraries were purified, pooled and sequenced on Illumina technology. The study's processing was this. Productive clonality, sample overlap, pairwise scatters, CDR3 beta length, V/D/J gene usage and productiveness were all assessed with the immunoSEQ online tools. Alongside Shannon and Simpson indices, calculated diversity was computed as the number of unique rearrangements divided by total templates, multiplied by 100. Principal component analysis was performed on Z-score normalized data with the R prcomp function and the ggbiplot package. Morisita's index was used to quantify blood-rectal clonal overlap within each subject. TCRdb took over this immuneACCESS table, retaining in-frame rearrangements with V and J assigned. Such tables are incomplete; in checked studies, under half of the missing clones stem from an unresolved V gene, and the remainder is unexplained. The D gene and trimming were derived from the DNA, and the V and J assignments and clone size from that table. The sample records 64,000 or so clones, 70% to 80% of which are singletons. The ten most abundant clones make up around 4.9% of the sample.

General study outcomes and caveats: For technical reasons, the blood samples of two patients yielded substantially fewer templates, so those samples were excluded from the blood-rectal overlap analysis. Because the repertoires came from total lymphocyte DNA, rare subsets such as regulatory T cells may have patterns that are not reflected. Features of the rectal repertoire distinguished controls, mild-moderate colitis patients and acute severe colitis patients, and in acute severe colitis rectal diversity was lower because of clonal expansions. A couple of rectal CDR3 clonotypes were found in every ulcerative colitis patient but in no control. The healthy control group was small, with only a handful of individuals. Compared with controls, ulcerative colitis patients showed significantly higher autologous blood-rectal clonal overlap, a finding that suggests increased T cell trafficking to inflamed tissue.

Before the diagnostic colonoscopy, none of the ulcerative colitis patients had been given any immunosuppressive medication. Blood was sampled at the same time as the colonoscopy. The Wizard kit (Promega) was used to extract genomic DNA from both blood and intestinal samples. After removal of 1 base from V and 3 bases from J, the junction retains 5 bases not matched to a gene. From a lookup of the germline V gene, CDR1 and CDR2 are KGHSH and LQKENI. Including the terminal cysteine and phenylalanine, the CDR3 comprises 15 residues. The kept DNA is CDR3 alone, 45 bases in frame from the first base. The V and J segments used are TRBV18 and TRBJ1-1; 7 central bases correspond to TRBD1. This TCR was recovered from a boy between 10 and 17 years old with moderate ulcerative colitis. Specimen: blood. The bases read TGTGCCAGCTCACCACAGGGGGCGTCGGACACTGAAGCTTTCTTT. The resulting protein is CASSPQGASDTEAFF. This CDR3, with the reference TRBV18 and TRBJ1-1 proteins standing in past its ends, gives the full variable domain NAGVMQNPRHLVRRRGQEARLRCSPMKGHSHVYWYRQLPEEGLKFMVYLQKENIIDESGMPKERFSAEFPKEGPSILRIQQVVRGDSAAYFCASSPQGASDTEAFFGQGTRLTVV.